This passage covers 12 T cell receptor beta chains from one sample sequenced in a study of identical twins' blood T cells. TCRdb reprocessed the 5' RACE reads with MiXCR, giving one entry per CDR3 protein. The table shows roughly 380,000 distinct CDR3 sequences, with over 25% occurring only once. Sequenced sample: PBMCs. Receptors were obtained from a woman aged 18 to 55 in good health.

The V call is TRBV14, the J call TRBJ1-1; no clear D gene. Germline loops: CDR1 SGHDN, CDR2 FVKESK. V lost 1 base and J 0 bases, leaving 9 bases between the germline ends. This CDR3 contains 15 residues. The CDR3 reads CASSQGRGLNTEAFF. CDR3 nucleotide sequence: TGTGCCAGCAGCCAAGGACGGGGTTTGAACACTGAAGCTTTCTTT.

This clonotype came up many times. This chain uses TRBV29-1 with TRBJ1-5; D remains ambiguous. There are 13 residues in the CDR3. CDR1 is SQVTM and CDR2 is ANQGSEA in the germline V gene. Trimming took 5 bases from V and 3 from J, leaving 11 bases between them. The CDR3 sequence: CSVKASYNQPQHF. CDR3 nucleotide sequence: TGCAGCGTTAAGGCCAGTTACAATCAGCCCCAGCATTTT.

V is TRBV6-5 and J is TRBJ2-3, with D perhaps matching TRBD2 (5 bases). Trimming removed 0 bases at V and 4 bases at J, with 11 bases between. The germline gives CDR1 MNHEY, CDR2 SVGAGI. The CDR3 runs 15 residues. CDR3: CASSYSESGSDTQYF. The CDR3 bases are TGTGCCAGCAGTTACTCTGAATCGGGATCAGATACGCAGTATTTT.

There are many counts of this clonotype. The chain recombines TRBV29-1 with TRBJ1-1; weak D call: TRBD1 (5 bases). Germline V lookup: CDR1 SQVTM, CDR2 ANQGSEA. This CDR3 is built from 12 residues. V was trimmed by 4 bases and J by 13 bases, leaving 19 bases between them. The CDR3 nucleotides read TGCAGCGTTGGGGGTTCGTCCAGGGATGTTTTCTTT. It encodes CSVGGSSRDVFF.

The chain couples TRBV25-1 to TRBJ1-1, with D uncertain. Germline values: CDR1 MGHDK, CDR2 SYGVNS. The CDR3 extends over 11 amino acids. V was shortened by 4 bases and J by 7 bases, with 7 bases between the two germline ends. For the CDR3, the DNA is TGTGCCAGCAGTGGACGGGATGAAGCTTTCTTT. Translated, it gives CASSGRDEAFF.

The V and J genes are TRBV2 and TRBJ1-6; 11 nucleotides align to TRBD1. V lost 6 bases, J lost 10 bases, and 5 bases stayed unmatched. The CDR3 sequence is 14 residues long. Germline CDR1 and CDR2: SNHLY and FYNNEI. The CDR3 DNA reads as TGTGCCAGCAGGGCGGACAGGGGGCAGTCACCCCTCCACTTT. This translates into CASRADRGQSPLHF.

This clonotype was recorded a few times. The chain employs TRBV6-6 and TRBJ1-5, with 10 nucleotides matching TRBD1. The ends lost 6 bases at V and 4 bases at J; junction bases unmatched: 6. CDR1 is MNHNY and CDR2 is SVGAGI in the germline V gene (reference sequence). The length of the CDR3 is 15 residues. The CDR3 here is CASRAQDRGNQPQHF. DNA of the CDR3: TGTGCCAGCAGGGCACAGGACAGGGGGAATCAGCCCCAGCATTTT.

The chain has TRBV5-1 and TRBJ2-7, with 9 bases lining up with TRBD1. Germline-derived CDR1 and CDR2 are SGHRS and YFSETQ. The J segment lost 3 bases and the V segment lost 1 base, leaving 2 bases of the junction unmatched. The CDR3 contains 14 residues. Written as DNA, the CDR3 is TGCGCCAGCAGCTTGAACAGGGGGCGCTACGAGCAGTACTTC. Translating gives CASSLNRGRYEQYF.

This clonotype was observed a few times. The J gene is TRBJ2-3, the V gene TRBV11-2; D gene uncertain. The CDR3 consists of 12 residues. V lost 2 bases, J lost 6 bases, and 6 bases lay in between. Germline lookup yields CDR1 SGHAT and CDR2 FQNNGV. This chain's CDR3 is CASSLSVDTQYF. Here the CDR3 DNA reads TGTGCCAGCAGCTTATCGGTGGATACGCAGTATTTT.

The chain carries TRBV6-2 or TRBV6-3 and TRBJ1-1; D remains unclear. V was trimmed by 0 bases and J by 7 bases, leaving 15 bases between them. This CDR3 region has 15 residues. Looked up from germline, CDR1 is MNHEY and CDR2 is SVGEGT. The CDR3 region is CASSYSRPARYEAFF. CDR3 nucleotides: TGTGCCAGCAGTTACTCGAGGCCAGCTAGATATGAAGCTTTCTTT.

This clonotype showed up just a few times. The CDR3 here is CASGLAGIGELFF. The CDR3 nucleotides read TGTGCCAGCGGACTAGCGGGTATCGGGGAGCTGTTTTTT. The rearrangement joins TRBV6-6 to TRBJ2-2; TRBD2 matches 11 bases. Germline loops: CDR1 MNHNY, CDR2 SVGAGI (reference sequence). CDR3 length equals 13 residues. V dropped 8 bases and J dropped 7; count of bases not matched to a gene: 3.

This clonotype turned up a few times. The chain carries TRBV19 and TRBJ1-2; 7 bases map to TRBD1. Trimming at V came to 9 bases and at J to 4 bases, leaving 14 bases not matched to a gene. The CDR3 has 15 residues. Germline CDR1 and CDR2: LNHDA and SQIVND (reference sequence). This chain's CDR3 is CASNGAGRGPYGYTF. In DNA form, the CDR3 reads TGTGCCAGCAACGGGGCCGGGAGGGGGCCCTATGGCTACACCTTC.